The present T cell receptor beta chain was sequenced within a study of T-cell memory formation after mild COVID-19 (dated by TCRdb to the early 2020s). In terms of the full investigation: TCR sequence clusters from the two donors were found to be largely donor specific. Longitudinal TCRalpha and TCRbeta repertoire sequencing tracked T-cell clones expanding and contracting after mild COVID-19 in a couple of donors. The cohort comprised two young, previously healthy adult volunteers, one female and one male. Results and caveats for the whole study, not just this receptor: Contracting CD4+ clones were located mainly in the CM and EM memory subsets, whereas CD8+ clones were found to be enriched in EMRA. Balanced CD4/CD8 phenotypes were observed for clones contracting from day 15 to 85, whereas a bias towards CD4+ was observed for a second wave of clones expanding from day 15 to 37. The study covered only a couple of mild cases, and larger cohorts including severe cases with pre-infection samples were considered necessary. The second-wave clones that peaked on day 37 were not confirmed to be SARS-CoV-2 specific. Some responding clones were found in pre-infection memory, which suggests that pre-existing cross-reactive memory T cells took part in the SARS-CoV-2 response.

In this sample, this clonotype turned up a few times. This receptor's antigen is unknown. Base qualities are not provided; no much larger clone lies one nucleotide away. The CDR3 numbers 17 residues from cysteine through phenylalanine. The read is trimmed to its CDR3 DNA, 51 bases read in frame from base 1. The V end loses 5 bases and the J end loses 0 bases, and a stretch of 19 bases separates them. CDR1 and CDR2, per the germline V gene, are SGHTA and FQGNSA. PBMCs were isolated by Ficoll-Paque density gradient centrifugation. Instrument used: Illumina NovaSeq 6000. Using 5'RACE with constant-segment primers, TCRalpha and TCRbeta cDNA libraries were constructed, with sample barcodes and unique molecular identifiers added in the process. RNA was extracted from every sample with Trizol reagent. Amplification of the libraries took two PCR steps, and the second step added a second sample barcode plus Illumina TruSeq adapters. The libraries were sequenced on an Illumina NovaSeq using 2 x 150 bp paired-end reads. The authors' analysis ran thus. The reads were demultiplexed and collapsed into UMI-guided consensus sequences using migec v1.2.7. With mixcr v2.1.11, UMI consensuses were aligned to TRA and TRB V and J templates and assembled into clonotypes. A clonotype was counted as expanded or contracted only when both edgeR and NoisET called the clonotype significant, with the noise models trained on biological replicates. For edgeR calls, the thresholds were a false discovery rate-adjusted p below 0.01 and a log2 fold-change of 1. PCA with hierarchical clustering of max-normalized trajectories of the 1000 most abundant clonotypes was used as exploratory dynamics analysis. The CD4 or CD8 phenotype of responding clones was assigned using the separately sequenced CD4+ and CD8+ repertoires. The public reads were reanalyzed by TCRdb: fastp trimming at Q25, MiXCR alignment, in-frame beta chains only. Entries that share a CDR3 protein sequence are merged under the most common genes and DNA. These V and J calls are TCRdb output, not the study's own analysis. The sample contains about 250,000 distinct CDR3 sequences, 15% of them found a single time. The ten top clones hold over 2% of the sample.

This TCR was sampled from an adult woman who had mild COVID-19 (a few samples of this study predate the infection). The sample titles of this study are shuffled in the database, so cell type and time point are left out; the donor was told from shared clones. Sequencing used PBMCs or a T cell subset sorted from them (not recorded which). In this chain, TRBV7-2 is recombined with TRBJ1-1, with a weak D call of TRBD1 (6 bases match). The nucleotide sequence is TGTGCCAGCAGCCTAGTAGGTCAGGGGCTGATGAACACTGAAGCTTTCTTT. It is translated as CASSLVGQGLMNTEAFF.